The entry that follows covers one T cell receptor (beta chain) sequence. Germline lookup yields CDR1 SQVTM and CDR2 ANQGSEA. The CDR3 runs to 13 residues. The data stem from a study of shared clonotypes between healthy human individuals. The protocol was immunoSEQ multiplex PCR, while the TCRdb copy is restricted to in-frame clones and leaves out a portion. This sample has 450,000 to 550,000 clones, with about four fifths found just once. V gene TRBV29-1 combines with J gene TRBJ2-5; D may be TRBD1 or TRBD2 (5 bases each). The J call may be incorrect, as the DNA end agrees better with TRBJ2-7. The material sequenced was PBMCs. The receptor's source is a woman aged 40 to 50 in good health. Some clones in this sample may be carry-over from other donors' samples. Written as DNA, the CDR3 is TGCAGCGTGGGGGTGGGTGGCCCCTACGAGCAGTACTTC. Amino acids: CSVGVGGPYEQYF.